A selection of T cell receptor beta chains follows, all from one sample in a study of T cells in Graves' hyperthyroidism and ophthalmopathy. One entry per CDR3 protein results from TCRdb running MiXCR on the multiplex PCR reads. The sample holds roughly 700,000 distinct CDR3 sequences, 17% seen once. Sequenced material: blood. Receptor source: a man in his forties or fifties with Graves' hyperthyroidism. CDR3s leave out the opening cysteine and the closing phenylalanine or tryptophan.

V gene: TRBV28
J gene: TRBJ1-1
CDR3 protein: ASSLAGQPTNTEAF

V gene: TRBV9
J gene: TRBJ1-1
CDR3 protein: ASSVGSGQGVGKNTEAF

V gene: TRBV3-1
J gene: TRBJ2-1
CDR3 protein: ASSQEQYNVQF

V gene: TRBV10-1
J gene: TRBJ1-1
CDR3 protein: ASSESSGGTEAF

V gene: TRBV6-1
J gene: TRBJ2-1
CDR3 protein: ASSESWTSDEQF

V gene: TRBV11-2
J gene: TRBJ1-4
CDR3 protein: ASSLNMNEKLF

V gene: TRBV11-2
J gene: TRBJ2-2
CDR3 protein: ASSSPDRGYTGELF

V gene: TRBV6-2/TRBV6-3
J gene: TRBJ2-2
CDR3 protein: ASRPTGTGVTGELF

V gene: TRBV5-1
J gene: TRBJ2-1
CDR3 protein: ASSFLTSSGEQF

V gene: TRBV10-1
J gene: TRBJ2-2
CDR3 protein: ASSSLRAGELF

V gene: TRBV27
J gene: TRBJ1-2
CDR3 protein: ASSSTSRGRGGYT

V gene: TRBV27
J gene: TRBJ2-7
CDR3 protein: ASSLGHGQY

V gene: TRBV7-2
J gene: TRBJ2-3
CDR3 protein: ASSAGLDTQY

V gene: TRBV7-2
J gene: TRBJ2-3
CDR3 protein: ASSLLASGSTDTQY

V gene: TRBV19
J gene: TRBJ2-1
CDR3 protein: ASELVAGGYNEQF

V gene: TRBV6-1
J gene: TRBJ1-1
CDR3 protein: ASSPRVPANTEAF

V gene: TRBV27
J gene: TRBJ2-7
CDR3 protein: ASSLSGTGVSYEQY

V gene: TRBV7-2
J gene: TRBJ2-4
CDR3 protein: ASSLGAGLAKNIQY

V gene: TRBV2
J gene: TRBJ2-5
CDR3 protein: ASSVGGTSQETQY

V gene: TRBV2
J gene: TRBJ2-4
CDR3 protein: ASSEGQGEAKNIQY

V gene: TRBV5-1
J gene: TRBJ2-1
CDR3 protein: ASSSNRFGGSSYNEQF

V gene: TRBV19
J gene: TRBJ1-5
CDR3 protein: ASSPDRWNQPQH

V gene: TRBV6-2/TRBV6-3
J gene: TRBJ2-7
CDR3 protein: ASLGSGRLRDASYEQY

V gene: TRBV20-1
J gene: TRBJ1-5
CDR3 protein: SASGTGYSNQPQH

V gene: TRBV5-1
J gene: TRBJ2-2
CDR3 protein: ASSPLLTSGGGELF

V gene: TRBV20-1
J gene: TRBJ2-5
CDR3 protein: SARDMTSGLYQETQY

V gene: TRBV27
J gene: TRBJ2-1
CDR3 protein: ASSFIPGLAGVNEQF

V gene: TRBV2
J gene: TRBJ2-1
CDR3 protein: ASSVGSSSYNEQF

V gene: TRBV10-3
J gene: TRBJ2-5
CDR3 protein: AISEGQPETQY

V gene: TRBV4-3
J gene: TRBJ2-3
CDR3 protein: ASSQADRAITDTQY

V gene: TRBV5-8
J gene: TRBJ2-1
CDR3 protein: ASSSAYSAIYNEQF

V gene: TRBV3-1
J gene: TRBJ2-1
CDR3 protein: ASSLHGTGGHNEQF

V gene: TRBV9
J gene: TRBJ2-2
CDR3 protein: ASSLSGSDTGELF

V gene: TRBV6-5
J gene: TRBJ1-6
CDR3 protein: ASSYAGQGGSPLH

V gene: TRBV14
J gene: TRBJ2-7
CDR3 protein: ASSQAGQGRYSYEQY

V gene: TRBV20-1
J gene: TRBJ2-1
CDR3 protein: SARVVNYNEHF

V gene: TRBV13
J gene: TRBJ2-5
CDR3 protein: ASSDGLAGVIRRTQY

V gene: TRBV11-2
J gene: TRBJ2-7
CDR3 protein: ASSLGRGRGEQY

V gene: TRBV7-2
J gene: TRBJ2-3
CDR3 protein: ASSLDGRDFADTQY

V gene: TRBV20-1
J gene: TRBJ2-5
CDR3 protein: SARPGTSGRRETQY

V gene: TRBV28
J gene: TRBJ1-5
CDR3 protein: ASSSGTGDPYSNQPQH

V gene: TRBV2
J gene: TRBJ1-1
CDR3 protein: ASSRQGGNTEAS

V gene: TRBV5-1
J gene: TRBJ1-2
CDR3 protein: ASSLGGQRGYT

V gene: TRBV4-1
J gene: TRBJ1-1
CDR3 protein: ASQGAPTEAF

V gene: TRBV30
J gene: TRBJ2-1
CDR3 protein: AWSVTGRNEQF

V gene: TRBV7-9
J gene: TRBJ2-7
CDR3 protein: ASISGTQVDEQY

V gene: TRBV12-3/TRBV12-4
J gene: TRBJ2-5
CDR3 protein: ASRRERETQY

V gene: TRBV7-9
J gene: TRBJ1-2
CDR3 protein: ASSLGVNNYGYT

V gene: TRBV6-1
J gene: TRBJ2-7
CDR3 protein: ASRGVDAVEQY

V gene: TRBV19
J gene: TRBJ2-5
CDR3 protein: ASSIKGFQETQY

V gene: TRBV2
J gene: TRBJ1-2
CDR3 protein: ASSGDGPNYGYT

V gene: TRBV6-7
J gene: TRBJ1-1
CDR3 protein: ASSPRTASEAF